This T cell receptor (beta chain) was recovered during a study of CD8+CD57+ T cells in acquired aplastic anemia. Findings and limits, study-wide: In common between the patients and the controls were approximately 28 CD8+ CDR3 sequences. Patient and control CD8+ Simpson's diversity was not significantly different.

Previously, flow cytometry had revealed CD8+CD57+ cell expansion in the patients chosen for sequencing. Every patient was diagnosed with severe acquired aplastic anemia. As regards this clonotype: Its antigen is undetermined. With a much larger clone just one base away, this may be a read error.

This CDR3 is built from 17 residues. Germline CDR1 reads MNHNS; CDR2 reads SASEGT. V was trimmed by 7 bases and J by 0 bases, leaving 16 bases between them. Genomic DNA, serving as template, underwent TCR beta VDJ and CDR3 profiling. TCRdb processed the reads anew with MiXCR; each CDR3 protein has one entry. The sample holds more than 200,000 distinct CDR3 sequences; roughly 50% are singletons and the top ten take about 20%. The clonotype originates from a human donor with aplastic anemia. The source material was sorted CD4+, CD8+, or CD8+CD57+ T cells (not recorded which) from PBMCs. The chain couples TRBV6-1 to TRBJ2-6; D not resolved. CDR3 protein: CASNNLVRSSGANVLTF. The CDR3 DNA follows: TGTGCCAGCAACAATCTAGTGCGCAGCTCTGGGGCCAACGTCCTGACTTTC.